This is a list of T cell receptor beta chains from one sample in a study of shared clonotypes between healthy human individuals. Clones were read by immunoSEQ multiplex PCR, and TCRdb kept only the in-frame ones, dropping some. The data hold over 1.5 million clones, with 95% to 99% observed a single time. Sequences were obtained from naive CD4+ T cells sorted from blood. These receptors originate from a man younger than 40 in good health. CDR3s include the opening cysteine and the closing phenylalanine or tryptophan. A D gene is named only where the DNA matches it firmly. For some rows the clone size is stated as once, few or many, or as a class when expanded; others skip it.

length	V	size	D	J	CDR3	DNA
17	TRBV19	NA	TRBD2	TRBJ2-7	CASSISSSGSRRYEQYF	TGTGCCAGTAGTATCTCGTCGAGCGGGAGTAGGAGGTACGAGCAGTACTTC
13	TRBV29-1	NA	NA	TRBJ2-1	CSVGRVLDNEQFF	TGCAGCGTTGGGCGGGTACTGGACAATGAGCAGTTCTTC
14	TRBV5-1	once	TRBD2	TRBJ2-1	CASTLAGVANEQFF	TGCGCCAGCACTCTAGCGGGAGTGGCAAATGAGCAGTTCTTC
12	TRBV13	once	NA	TRBJ1-1	CASRALNTEAFF	TGTGCCAGCAGAGCCCTGAACACTGAAGCTTTCTTT
11	TRBV23-1	once	NA	TRBJ1-5	CAEREGQPQHF	TGCGCCGAGAGGGAGGGCCAGCCCCAGCATTTT
14	TRBV27	NA	TRBD1	TRBJ1-1	CASSFFTGGTEAFF	TGTGCCAGCAGTTTTTTTACAGGGGGGACTGAAGCTTTCTTT
18	TRBV19	NA	NA	TRBJ2-7	CASSTFRTDRTVPYEQYF	TGTGCCAGTAGTACGTTTCGGACAGATAGAACCGTACCGTACGAGCAGTACTTC
13	TRBV6-6	few	NA	TRBJ1-5	CASSWRGNQPQHF	TGTGCCAGCAGTTGGCGGGGGAATCAGCCCCAGCATTTT
14	TRBV14	NA	NA	TRBJ2-2	CASSQVQGPGELFF	TGTGCCAGCAGCCAAGTTCAAGGGCCCGGGGAGCTGTTTTTT
19	TRBV27	NA	TRBD1	TRBJ2-6	CASINRTGRSGPGANVLTF	TGTGCCAGCATTAATCGGACAGGTCGATCCGGACCTGGGGCCAACGTCCTGACTTTC
14	TRBV6-1	NA	NA	TRBJ1-5	CASSEYSSNQPQHF	TGTGCCAGCAGTGAATACAGTAGCAATCAGCCCCAGCATTTT
17	TRBV15	NA	NA	TRBJ2-5	CATSRDRGIPVQETQYF	TGTGCCACCAGCAGAGATCGTGGGATACCGGTCCAAGAGACCCAGTACTTC
16	TRBV15	NA	TRBD1	TRBJ1-2	CATTEGGPYPLYGYTF	TGTGCCACCACCGAAGGGGGCCCCTATCCCCTTTATGGCTACACCTTC
15	TRBV4-1	NA	TRBD2	TRBJ2-2	CASSPISGRKLELFF	TGCGCCAGCAGCCCTATTAGCGGGAGGAAACTCGAGCTGTTTTTT
13	TRBV6-5	NA	TRBD1	TRBJ2-7	CASSADRVYEQYF	TGTGCCAGCAGTGCCGACAGGGTTTACGAGCAGTACTTC
13	TRBV29-1	NA	NA	TRBJ1-5	CSVAGASNQPQHF	TGCAGCGTGGCAGGGGCTAGCAATCAGCCCCAGCATTTT
15	TRBV28	NA	NA	TRBJ1-5	CASSIGGYSNQPQHF	TGTGCCAGCAGTATAGGGGGGTATAGCAATCAGCCCCAGCATTTT
13	TRBV29-1	NA	TRBD2	TRBJ2-7	CSVDTSGSYEQYF	TGCAGCGTTGATACTAGCGGGAGTTACGAGCAGTACTTC
16	TRBV5-1	NA	NA	TRBJ1-3	CASSLGPGAPGNTIYF	TGCGCCAGCAGCTTGGGCCCAGGGGCGCCAGGAAACACCATATATTTT
16	TRBV10-3	NA	TRBD1	TRBJ1-2	CAISGGQGGEMRGYTF	TGTGCCATCAGTGGGGGACAGGGGGGAGAAATGCGAGGCTACACCTTC
14	TRBV18	NA	NA	TRBJ2-1	CASSPPGLLPEQFF	TGTGCCAGCTCACCACCAGGACTGCTCCCTGAGCAGTTCTTC
16	TRBV10-1	NA	TRBD2	TRBJ2-7	CASSESGSGSQNEQYF	TGCGCCAGCAGTGAGTCGGGTAGCGGGAGTCAGAACGAGCAGTACTTC
15	TRBV15	NA	NA	TRBJ2-7	CATSRVRGVAYEQYF	TGTGCCACCAGCAGAGTAAGAGGGGTAGCCTACGAGCAGTACTTC
17	TRBV7-2	once	NA	TRBJ2-1	CASSVKHHNVIYNEQFF	TGTGCCAGCAGCGTCAAGCACCACAACGTGATATACAATGAGCAGTTCTTC
16	TRBV5-6	NA	NA	TRBJ2-2	CASSLVRVGHTGELFF	TGTGCCAGCAGCTTGGTGAGAGTCGGGCACACCGGGGAGCTGTTTTTT
14	TRBV29-1	NA	TRBD2	TRBJ2-3	CSVWTSGKRDTQYF	TGCAGCGTTTGGACTAGCGGGAAGAGAGATACGCAGTATTTT
15	TRBV6-6	NA	NA	TRBJ2-7	CASSPPARSSYEQYF	TGTGCCAGCAGTCCCCCGGCTCGGAGCTCCTACGAGCAGTACTTC
15	TRBV5-4	NA	TRBD2	TRBJ2-1	CASSVGLAVYNEQFF	TGTGCCAGCAGCGTCGGACTAGCGGTCTACAATGAGCAGTTCTTC
14	TRBV28	NA	TRBD1	TRBJ2-7	CASSSTGGSYEQYF	TGTGCCAGCAGTTCGACAGGGGGCTCCTACGAGCAGTACTTC
13	TRBV10-1	NA	NA	TRBJ2-7	CASRIGRGHEQYF	TGCGCCAGCCGAATTGGCAGGGGCCACGAGCAGTACTTC
15	TRBV28	once	NA	TRBJ1-5	CASSSLGGQDQPQHF	TGTGCCAGCAGTTCCCTCGGGGGCCAGGATCAGCCCCAGCATTTT
14	TRBV5-4	NA	TRBD1	TRBJ1-2	CASRSDRGPGGYTF	TGTGCCAGCAGATCCGACAGGGGGCCCGGTGGCTACACCTTC
15	TRBV5-8	once	NA	TRBJ2-1	CASSFDSHSYNEQFF	TGTGCCAGCAGCTTCGACAGCCACTCCTACAATGAGCAGTTCTTC
12	TRBV7-9	NA	NA	TRBJ1-2	CASSFQPGGYTF	TGTGCCAGCAGCTTCCAGCCCGGGGGCTACACCTTC
14	TRBV11-2	NA	NA	TRBJ1-5	CASSIGQDYQPQHF	TGTGCCAGCAGTATAGGGCAGGACTATCAGCCCCAGCATTTT
16	TRBV2	NA	TRBD2	TRBJ2-1	CASSVRGRAVGDEQFF	TGTGCCAGCAGTGTACGCGGGAGGGCCGTAGGCGATGAGCAGTTCTTC
17	TRBV5-4	once	NA	TRBJ2-1	CASSPRGSAAGNNEQFF	TGTGCCAGCAGCCCTAGGGGCTCGGCAGCCGGAAACAATGAGCAGTTCTTC
17	TRBV2	NA	TRBD1	TRBJ1-4	CASRVKGRQGAFEKLFF	TGTGCCAGCAGAGTGAAGGGCAGACAGGGGGCATTTGAAAAACTGTTTTTT
13	TRBV6-6	NA	TRBD1	TRBJ2-7	CATSGQFLYEQYF	TGTGCCACCTCGGGACAGTTTCTTTACGAGCAGTACTTC
17	TRBV5-1	NA	NA	TRBJ2-1	CASSSGSGLKPHNEQFF	TGCGCCAGCAGTAGCGGTAGCGGACTAAAACCCCACAATGAGCAGTTCTTC
16	TRBV4-2	NA	TRBD1	TRBJ2-7	CASSLGLRTGLNEQYF	TGTGCCAGCAGCTTAGGGTTGAGGACAGGGTTAAACGAGCAGTACTTC
16	TRBV27	NA	NA	TRBJ2-2	CASSLLARLNTGELFF	TGTGCCAGCAGTTTATTGGCACGACTGAACACCGGGGAGCTGTTTTTT
18	TRBV7-9	NA	NA	TRBJ2-2	CASSLKNRAEGNTGELFF	TGTGCCAGCAGCTTAAAGAATAGGGCGGAGGGGAACACCGGGGAGCTGTTTTTT
13	TRBV28	NA	NA	TRBJ1-2	CASSFGGNYGYTF	TGTGCCAGCAGTTTTGGGGGTAATTATGGCTACACCTTC